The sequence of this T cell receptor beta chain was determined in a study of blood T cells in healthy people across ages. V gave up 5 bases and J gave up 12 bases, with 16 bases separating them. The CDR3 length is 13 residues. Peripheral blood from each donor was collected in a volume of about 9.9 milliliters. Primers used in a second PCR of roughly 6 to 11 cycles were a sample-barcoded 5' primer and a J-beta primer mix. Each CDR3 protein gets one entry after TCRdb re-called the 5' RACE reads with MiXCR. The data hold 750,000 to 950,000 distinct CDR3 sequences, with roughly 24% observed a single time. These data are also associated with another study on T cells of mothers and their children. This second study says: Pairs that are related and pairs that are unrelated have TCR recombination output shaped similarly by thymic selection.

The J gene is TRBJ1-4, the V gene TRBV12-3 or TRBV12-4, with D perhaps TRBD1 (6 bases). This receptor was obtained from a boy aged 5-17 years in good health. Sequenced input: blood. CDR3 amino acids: CASSTRDIGELFF. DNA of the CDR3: TGTGCCAGCAGTACCAGGGACATTGGGGAACTGTTTTTT.